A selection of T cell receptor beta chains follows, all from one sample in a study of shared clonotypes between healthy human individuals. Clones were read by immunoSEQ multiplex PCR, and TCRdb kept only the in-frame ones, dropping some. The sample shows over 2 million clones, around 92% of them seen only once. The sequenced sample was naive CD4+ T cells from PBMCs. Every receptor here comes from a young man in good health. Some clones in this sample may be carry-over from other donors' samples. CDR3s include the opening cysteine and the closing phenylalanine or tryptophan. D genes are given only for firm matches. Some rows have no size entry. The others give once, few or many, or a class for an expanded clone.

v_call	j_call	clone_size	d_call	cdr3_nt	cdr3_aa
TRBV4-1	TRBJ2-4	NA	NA	TGCGCCAGCAGCCCGCCAGGCGGAATTCAGTACTTC	CASSPPGGIQYF
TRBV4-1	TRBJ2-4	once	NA	TGCGCCAGCAGCCAAACGGGGGTAGGCCCCCAGTACTTC	CASSQTGVGPQYF
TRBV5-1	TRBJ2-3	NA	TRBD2	TGCGCCAGCAGCCAACGACTAGCGGAAGAGACTAGCACAGATACGCAGTATTTT	CASSQRLAEETSTDTQYF
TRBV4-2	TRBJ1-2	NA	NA	TGTGCCAGCAGCGATACCAAGTACGGCTATGGCTACACCTTC	CASSDTKYGYGYTF
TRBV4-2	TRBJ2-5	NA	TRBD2	TGTGCCAGCAGCCAAGATAGGGGCGGACTAGCGGGAGGTGGAGAGACCCAGTACTTC	CASSQDRGGLAGGGETQYF
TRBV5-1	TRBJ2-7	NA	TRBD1	TGCGCCAGCAGCAGGTCTCGAACAGGGGGCTACGAGCAGTACTTC	CASSRSRTGGYEQYF
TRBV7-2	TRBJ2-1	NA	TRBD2	TGTGCCAGCAGCTTCTCTAGCGGGAGGTTGTACAATGAGCAGTTCTTC	CASSFSSGRLYNEQFF
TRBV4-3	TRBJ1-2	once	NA	TGCGCCAGCAGCCAAGATGGGGATAACTATGGCTACACCTTC	CASSQDGDNYGYTF
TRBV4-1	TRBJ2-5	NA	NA	TGCGCCAGCAGCCAGGGGTCTGGGGGGCAAGAGACCCAGTACTTC	CASSQGSGGQETQYF
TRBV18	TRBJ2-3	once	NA	TGTGCCAGCTCACGGGATTCACTCAGCGCGCAGTATTTT	CASSRDSLSAQYF
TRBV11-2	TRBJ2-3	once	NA	TGTGCCAGCAGCTTAGCTTACCTCTTTACGCGGGATACGCAGTATTTT	CASSLAYLFTRDTQYF
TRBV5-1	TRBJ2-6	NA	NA	TGCGCCAGCAGCTCCAGTACTGGGGCCAACGTCCTGACTTTC	CASSSSTGANVLTF
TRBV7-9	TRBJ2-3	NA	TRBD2	TGTGCCAGCACCCTGGGGAGCGGGAGTATAGATACGCAGTATTTT	CASTLGSGSIDTQYF
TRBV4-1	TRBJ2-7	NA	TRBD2	TGCGCCAGCAGCCAAGGAAGCGGGAGGAACTCCTACGAGCAGTACTTC	CASSQGSGRNSYEQYF
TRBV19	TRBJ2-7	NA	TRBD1	TGTGCCAGTAGTACGAGCCGGGACAGGGGCTCCTACGAGCAGTACTTC	CASSTSRDRGSYEQYF
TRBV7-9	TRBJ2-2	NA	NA	TGTGCCAGCAGAGGGGATACCGGGGAGCTGTTTTTT	CASRGDTGELFF
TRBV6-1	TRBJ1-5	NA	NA	TGTGCCATCAAACCAGCCGGGGATCCCAATCAGCCCCAGCATTTT	CAIKPAGDPNQPQHF
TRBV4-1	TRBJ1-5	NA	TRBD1	TGCGCCAGCAGCCACCCCGGGACAGGGGCCATACGCAATCAGCCCCAGCATTTT	CASSHPGTGAIRNQPQHF
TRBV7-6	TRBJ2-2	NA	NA	TGTGCCAGCAGCCACACCAGACAGACAATCACCGGGGAGCTGTTTTTT	CASSHTRQTITGELFF
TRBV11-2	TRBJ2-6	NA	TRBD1	TGTGCCAGCAGCGCACGGGACAGGGATGGGGCCAACGTCCTGACTTTC	CASSARDRDGANVLTF
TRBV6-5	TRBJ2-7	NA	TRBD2	TGTGCCAGCAGTTACTCGGGTAGCGGGAGGGCCCGGGAGCAGTACTTC	CASSYSGSGRAREQYF
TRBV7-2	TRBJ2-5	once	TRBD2	TGTGCCAGCAGCTTAGGCCTAGCGGTACAAGAGACCCAGTACTTC	CASSLGLAVQETQYF
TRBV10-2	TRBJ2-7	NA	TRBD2	TGCGCCAGCAGGCTAGCGGGAGGGTCAACCTACGAGCAGTACTTC	CASRLAGGSTYEQYF
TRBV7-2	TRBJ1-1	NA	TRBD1	TGTGCCAGCAGAGAACAGGGGACTGAAGCTTTCTTT	CASREQGTEAFF
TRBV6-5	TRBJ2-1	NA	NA	TGTGCCAGCAGTTACGGTACTCCCCAAACCTACAATGAGCAGTTCTTC	CASSYGTPQTYNEQFF